Presented here are 20 T cell receptor beta chains from one specimen sequenced in a study of OX40 agonist ivuxolimab in advanced cancers. TCRdb keeps only in-frame clones here, not all; method: immunoSEQ multiplex PCR. The sample records roughly 80,000 clones, over 85% being singletons. Sequenced material: CD4+ or CD8+ T cells sorted from blood, taken in a trial of the OX40 agonist ivuxolimab. The receptors derive from an adult with an advanced solid tumor such as melanoma, head and neck, liver or kidney cancer.

The CDR3 sequence: CASSEALRPREGTDTQYF. The CDR3 DNA sequence: TGTGCCAGCAGTGAAGCGCTTCGTCCCAGGGAAGGCACAGATACGCAGTATTTT. This chain links TRBV2 with TRBJ2-3, with D maybe TRBD1 (5 bases). Germline-derived CDR1 and CDR2 are SNHLY and FYNNEI. With 0 bases removed from V and 1 base from J, the gap between germline ends came to 17 bases. The length of the CDR3 is 18 residues.

This sequence joins TRBV19 and TRBJ1-1; D is undetermined. Germline V CDR1 and CDR2: LNHDA, SQIVND (reference sequence). The CDR3 has 11 amino acids. The ends were cut back, 6 bases at V and 3 bases at J, with 5 bases in the middle. Written as DNA, the CDR3 is TGTGCCAGTAGGTCGTACACTGAAGCTTTCTTT. Translated: CASRSYTEAFF.

This chain connects TRBV5-8 to TRBJ2-3, with 9 positions matching TRBD2. Germline values: CDR1 SGHTS, CDR2 YDEGEE. The CDR3 contains 18 residues. V was pared by 6 bases and J by 3 bases, with 17 bases of the junction left unmatched. DNA for the CDR3: TGTGCCAGCATTCCGCCAGAGCGGGAGGCCCGGGGGACAGATACGCAGTATTTT. Translated, it gives CASIPPEREARGTDTQYF.

The rearrangement joins TRBV2 to TRBJ2-7; D not resolved. The CDR3 consists of 12 residues. CDR1 is SNHLY, CDR2 FYNNEI, per germline. V dropped 11 bases and J dropped 3 bases, with 14 bases sitting between them. The CDR3, as DNA: TGTGCCGGCCATAGTGGTAGCTACGAGCAGTACTTC. Its translation: CAGHSGSYEQYF.

This chain links TRBV5-4 with TRBJ1-3; D ambiguous. Trimming cost V 0 bases and J 4 bases, with 2 bases left between them. CDR1 SGHNT and CDR2 YYREEE come from the germline V gene (reference sequence). The CDR3 spans 12 residues. CDR3 nucleotide sequence: TGTGCCAGCAGCTTGGAAGGAAACACCATATATTTT. This codes for CASSLEGNTIYF.

Only one count was recorded for this clone. The genes are TRBV7-6 and TRBJ1-2; 9 nucleotides align to TRBD1. CDR3 size: 18 residues. The V segment lost 5 bases and the J segment 3 bases; nucleotides outside the gene matches: 16. Germline values: CDR1 SGHVS, CDR2 FNYEAQ. CDR3 sequence reads: CASSPLPHRDREDYGYTF. CDR3 nucleotide sequence: TGTGCCAGCAGCCCCCTCCCCCACAGGGACAGGGAGGACTATGGCTACACCTTC.

The chain links TRBV20-1 to TRBJ2-7; D remains ambiguous. The CDR3 has 11 amino acids. V was cut by 5 bases and J by 3 bases, with 8 bases left in between. Per germline, CDR1 DFQATT and CDR2 SNEGSKA (reference sequence). CDR3 DNA: TGCAGTGCTCCTTACAACTACGAGCAGTACTTC. Translating gives CSAPYNYEQYF.

This clone occurred a few times. This rearrangement joins TRBV30 to TRBJ1-2, with 7 bases matching TRBD1. The germline gives CDR1 GTSNPN, CDR2 SVGIG (reference sequence). The length of the CDR3 is 13 residues. Trimming cost V 2 bases and J 5 bases; bases outside gene matches: 5. The CDR3 nucleotides are TGTGCCTGGAGTTTAGGGACAGTTTATGGCTACACCTTC. This encodes CAWSLGTVYGYTF.

The sample holds one count of this clone. This chain links TRBV10-1 with TRBJ2-1; possibly TRBD1 for D (6 bases). V was clipped by 5 bases and J by 6 bases, with 8 bases between them. Germline lookup yields CDR1 WNHNN and CDR2 SYGVQD (reference sequence). This CDR3 is 12 amino acids long. CDR3 amino acids: CASSPGANEQFF. The DNA for the CDR3 is TGCGCCAGCAGTCCAGGGGCCAATGAGCAGTTCTTC.

The CDR3 loop reads CAGGLVAYNEQFF. In DNA form, the CDR3 reads TGTGCCGGGGGACTAGTGGCCTACAATGAGCAGTTCTTC. This sequence joins TRBV30 and TRBJ2-1; 8 bases line up with TRBD2. Germline V gives CDR1 GTSNPN, CDR2 SVGIG (reference sequence). This CDR3 comprises 13 residues. The trim removed 8 bases at V and 2 bases at J, leaving 5 bases unmatched.

The V gene is TRBV27, the J gene TRBJ1-5; D may be TRBD1 (5 bases). Germline V gives CDR1 MNHEY, CDR2 SMNVEV (reference sequence). V dropped 5 bases and J dropped 0 bases, with 8 bases sitting between them. The CDR3 contains 14 residues. In DNA form, the CDR3 reads TGTGCCAGCAGTCCGACAGATAGCAATCAGCCCCAGCATTTT. Encoded protein: CASSPTDSNQPQHF.

The V call is TRBV5-1, the J call TRBJ1-1; no reliable D call. The CDR3 has 13 residues. V was clipped by 7 bases and J by 1 base, with 11 bases between them. CDR1 and CDR2 (germline): SGHRS, YFSETQ. This CDR3 reads CASQEGENTEAFF. The CDR3 region has the DNA TGCGCCAGCCAGGAGGGTGAGAACACTGAAGCTTTCTTT.

The chain employs TRBV7-2 and TRBJ1-2, with 12 bases lining up with TRBD1. The CDR3 consists of 13 residues. Germline loops: CDR1 SGHTA, CDR2 FQGNSA. V trimming: 6 bases; J trimming: 5 bases; junction bases outside the gene matches: 1. Here the CDR3 reads CASRGQGAYGYTF. The CDR3 DNA reads as TGTGCCAGCAGGGGACAGGGGGCATATGGCTACACCTTC.

The J gene is TRBJ2-7, the V gene TRBV27, with TRBD1 matching 8 bases. CDR3 size: 14 residues. Trimming removed 4 bases from V and 4 bases from J; junction bases left unmatched: 6. Germline assignment: CDR1 MNHEY and CDR2 SMNVEV (reference sequence). The CDR3 DNA sequence: TGTGCCAGCAGTTCGACAGGGGCTGAGTACGAGCAGTACTTC. The encoded protein is CASSSTGAEYEQYF.

V gene TRBV5-4 combines with J gene TRBJ2-7; TRBD2 aligns across 15 bases. The germline V gene encodes CDR1 SGHNT and CDR2 YYREEE (reference sequence). The CDR3 is 18 residues long. V shed 2 bases, J shed 13 bases, and the junction held 19 bases outside the gene matches. The CDR3 DNA sequence: TGTGCCAGCAGCTTTATGATCCTGCCCGGACTAGCGGGAGGGCCTTTTTACTTC. Residues: CASSFMILPGLAGGPFYF.

V usage is TRBV27 and J usage is TRBJ2-1, with 8 nucleotides matching TRBD2. This CDR3 has 15 residues. J gave up 2 bases and V 5 bases, and 5 bases lay outside the gene matches. The germline gives CDR1 MNHEY, CDR2 SMNVEV (reference sequence). CDR3 in amino acids: CASSPGLATYNEQFF. CDR3 DNA: TGTGCCAGCAGTCCAGGACTAGCTACCTACAATGAGCAGTTCTTC.

The rearrangement uses TRBV6-6 and TRBJ2-1, with TRBD2 matching 7 bases. The CDR3 spans 16 residues. The germline V gene encodes CDR1 MNHNY and CDR2 SVGAGI (reference sequence). V gave up 0 bases and J gave up 8 bases; unmatched junction bases: 10. CDR3 region: CASSYSASGYVYEQFF. The DNA for the CDR3 is TGTGCCAGCAGTTACTCGGCTAGCGGATACGTATATGAGCAGTTCTTC.

V and J are TRBV19 and TRBJ2-2, with D unclear. This CDR3 has 11 amino acids. Germline values: CDR1 LNHDA, CDR2 SQIVND (reference sequence). Trimming took 7 bases from V and 6 from J, leaving 6 bases between them. The DNA of the CDR3 is TGTGCCAGTACCGCGGCCGGGGAGCTGTTTTTT. Its translation: CASTAAGELFF.

V is TRBV27 and J is TRBJ2-5, with TRBD2 matching 14 bases. This CDR3 region has 15 residues. Germline CDR1 and CDR2: MNHEY and SMNVEV (reference sequence). V gave up 5 bases and J gave up 3 bases; unmatched junction bases: 2. CDR3 nucleotide sequence: TGTGCCAGCAGTCCGGGACTAGCGGGGGAAGAGACCCAGTACTTC. Encoded protein: CASSPGLAGEETQYF.

This clone has a single count. The V call is TRBV4-1, the J call TRBJ2-7, with D unresolved. The V end lost 0 bases, the J end lost 0 bases, and 15 bases lay between the germline ends. The CDR3 length is 17 residues. Germline CDR1 MGHRA, CDR2 YSYEKL. The CDR3 nucleotides are TGCGCCAGCAGCCAAGACTCGGGCAGGTCTAGCTCCTACGAGCAGTACTTC. Translating gives CASSQDSGRSSSYEQYF.